The 2 T cell receptor beta chains below were found in one sample sequenced in a study of T cells in Graves' hyperthyroidism and ophthalmopathy. Template material for amplifying TCR beta CDR3 regions consisted of RNA transcripts. First-round RT-PCR with HTBI primers amplified the TCR CDR3 region. TCRdb redid the calling of the multiplex PCR reads with MiXCR, one entry per CDR3 protein. This table has approximately 740,000 distinct CDR3 sequences, 14% appearing once. The material sequenced was blood. These TCRs come from a woman between 18 and 29 years old with Graves' hyperthyroidism.

This clonotype was seen at least ten times. This sequence joins TRBV6-1 and TRBJ2-3; a weak D match, TRBD2 (6 bases). Between the trimmed V and J ends, which lost 5 bases and 3 bases, there was a span of 15 bases. This CDR3 has 15 amino acids. The germline V gene encodes CDR1 MNHNS and CDR2 SASEGT. The CDR3: CASSYGGRRTDTQYF. CDR3 DNA: TGTGCCAGCAGTTACGGAGGGAGGCGGACAGATACGCAGTATTTT.

The chain is built from TRBV6-2 or TRBV6-3 and TRBJ2-2, with D perhaps TRBD1 or TRBD2 (5 bases each). Germline CDR1 MNHEY, CDR2 SVGEGT. V lost 4 bases, J lost 5 bases, and 14 bases lay in between. The CDR3 spans 15 residues. The CDR3 is CASSSGRHSTGELFF. Written as DNA, the CDR3 is TGTGCCAGCAGTTCGGGACGGCACAGTACCGGGGAGCTGTTTTTT.